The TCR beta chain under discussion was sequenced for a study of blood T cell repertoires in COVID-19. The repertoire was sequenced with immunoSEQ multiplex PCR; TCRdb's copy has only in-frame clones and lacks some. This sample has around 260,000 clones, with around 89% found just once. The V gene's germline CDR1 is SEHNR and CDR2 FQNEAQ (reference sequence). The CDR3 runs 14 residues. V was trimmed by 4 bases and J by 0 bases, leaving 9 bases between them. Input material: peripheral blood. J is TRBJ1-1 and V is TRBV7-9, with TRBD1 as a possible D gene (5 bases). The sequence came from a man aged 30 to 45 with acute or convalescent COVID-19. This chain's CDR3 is CASSSGQMNTEAFF. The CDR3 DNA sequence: TGTGCCAGCAGCTCCGGACAAATGAACACTGAAGCTTTCTTT.